This entry is about one T cell receptor beta chain. Its target antigen remains unknown. No much larger clone exists at a distance of one base, and base qualities are not known. TCR CDR3 regions were amplified from genomic DNA by multiplex PCR using the deep immunoSEQ assay. Extracted genomic DNA from each cell subset was spread evenly across all wells of several immunoSEQ 96-well plates, with each plate serving as a replicate. Each replicate PCR for sorted subsets received about 180 ng genomic DNA, equal to about 29,000 T cell genomes. Purified libraries were measured with a Qubit 3.0 fluorometer, size-checked on a Bioanalyzer 2100, and measured again with the KAPA Library Quantification kit. Each immunoSEQ 96-well plate was sequenced on its own single-read 150-cycle Illumina NextSeq 550 flow cell. Processing in the source paper ran as follows. Because the immunoSEQ output held only junctional sequences and lacked quality scores, the filtering could not match the filtering applied to full-length reads. Sequences were annotated with PyIR, a Python wrapper for IgBLAST v1.9, using IMGT germline references to assign V/J genes and CDR3. Reads were filtered out if the reads had weak V/J assignments (E-value above 1e-6), no CDR3, stop codons, out-of-frame junctions, or ambiguous translated residues. V3J clonotypes were defined as sequences sharing an identical inferred V gene, J gene, and CDR3 amino acid sequence. Percentage overlap between repertoires was calculated by dividing the number of shared unique clonotypes by the size of the smaller repertoire. Three approaches were used to assess repertoire richness: RTK rarefaction, the Chao1 estimator, and Recon v2.1 estimates of unobserved clonotypes. Generation probabilities for all TCRbeta clonotypes obtained by the gDNA method from a handful of donors were computed using OLGA. The table was pulled from immuneACCESS by TCRdb, which kept in-frame rearrangements only. Such tables lose some clones; where checked, under half of the loss comes from unresolved V genes, and the rest has no known cause. The V and J calls and the clone size are those of that table, but D and trimming were determined from the DNA. Recorded for this sample are around 690,000 clones; around 90% of them occurred a single time. The ten largest clones add up to about a third of the sample.

The CDR3 has 17 amino acids, counting the end cysteine and phenylalanine. The CDR3 DNA has 51 bases and is translated from base 1. V trim: 1 base; J trim: 7 bases; unmatched bases: 11. The germline V gene (reference sequence) yields SEHNR for CDR1 and FQNEAQ for CDR2. This sample was taken from a study of shared clonotypes between healthy human individuals (dated by TCRdb to 2019 to 2021). For the study in its entirety: The cohort comprised two women and a few men aged 18 to 49 years. The study deeply sequenced blood TCR repertoires of about 5 healthy adults to estimate repertoire size and the extent of clonotype sharing between individuals. Between about 0.8 and 9 billion PBMCs per donor were obtained by leukapheresis. To increase sequencing depth and limit assay-specific biases, different laboratories used diverse techniques to prepare libraries and sequence TCR repertoires. For each donor, CD4 naive and CD4 memory were each given three plates, CD8 naive was given two plates, and CD8 memory was given one plate.

Healthy HIV-negative adults with no recently reported acute infections or vaccinations were included as donors. Every donor was a Caucasian adult living in Nashville, Tennessee, USA. CD8 memory samples consisted of magnetically selected CD45RO+ cells combined with CCR7-negative CD45RA+ effector memory (TemRA) cells. After blood collection by leukapheresis, PBMCs were isolated using Ficoll-Histopaque density gradient centrifugation and then cryopreserved in the vapor phase of liquid nitrogen. Analytical flow cytometry was used to check the purity and quantity of each magnetically sorted T cell population. Each sorted fraction had its genomic DNA isolated and then quantified by UV absorbance on a Nanodrop 2000c. Here is what the overall study found, with its caveats: Based on pairwise subsampling, the degree of clonotype sharing among donors was expected to be affected by sequencing depth. Sampling was restricted to blood, and TCR repertoires in tissues likely differ from the TCR repertoires found in blood. Estimated clonotype richness was generally larger for naive than for memory subsets. When four donors were compared, the shared fraction of clonotypes was about 5.4% for naive CD4, around 3.5% for naive CD8, 2% to 2.5% for memory CD4, and around 0.4% for memory CD8. Because the study included a small number of donors, the genetic and exposure-history diversity represented was limited. Rarefaction of sorted-subset datasets indicated incomplete sequencing despite the large sequencing depth. Compared with non-shared clonotypes, clonotypes shared by all four sorted-subset donors had higher generation probabilities.

This TCR derives from a man younger than 35 in good health. Some clones in this sample may be carry-over from other donors' samples. The V and J segments used are TRBV7-9 and TRBJ2-1; a stretch of 9 junction bases matches TRBD2. The material sequenced was memory CD8+ T cells from PBMCs. The cell subset or site tag for this specimen amounts to: CD45RO+ cells pooled with CCR7-negative TemRA cells. The bases are TGTGCCAGCAGCTTAGGGATAGCGGGAGCCCCCTCTAATGAGCAGTTCTTC. This translates into CASSLGIAGAPSNEQFF.